These 9 T cell receptor beta chains share one sample of origin, sequenced in a study of CD8 T cells in ankylosing spondylitis. MiXCR, applied by TCRdb to the 5' RACE reads, yields one record per CDR3 protein. The table shows some 140,000 distinct CDR3 sequences, with roughly 8% occurring only once. Sequencing used synovial fluid, either unsorted or a sorted T cell fraction (not recorded which). Receptors originate from a male donor with ankylosing spondylitis.

This clonotype showed up many times. The chain employs TRBV28 and TRBJ1-5, with 8 bases fitting TRBD1. There are 15 residues in the CDR3. Germline trimming cut 5 bases from V and 4 bases from J; bases unmatched to any gene: 7. CDR1 MDHEN and CDR2 SYDVKM come from the germline V gene. The CDR3, as DNA: TGTGCCAGCAGTAAGACAGGGGCTGCGAATCAGCCCCAGCATTTT. It translates to CASSKTGAANQPQHF.

This clonotype was detected ten times or more. This chain links TRBV12-3 or TRBV12-4 with TRBJ1-5; unclear D gene. The length of the CDR3 is 13 residues. V was clipped by 7 bases and J by 0 bases, with 7 bases between them. For the CDR3, the DNA is TGTGCCAGCAACCCGGGTAGCAATCAGCCCCAGCATTTT. It translates to CASNPGSNQPQHF.

This clonotype was counted at least ten times. This chain connects TRBV19 to TRBJ2-1, with TRBD2 as a possible D gene (9 bases). CDR3 length equals 19 residues. Germline values: CDR1 LNHDA, CDR2 SQIVND (reference sequence). The ends were cut back, 5 bases at V and 1 base at J, with 24 bases in the middle. The CDR3 DNA reads as TGTGCCAGTAGTTATATCGGGACAGGCCTAGCGGGATCCTACAATGAGCAGTTCTTC. It yields the protein CASSYIGTGLAGSYNEQFF.

This clonotype was picked up a small number of times. The chain combines TRBV28 with TRBJ2-7; 7 nucleotides agree with TRBD2. After removal of 6 bases from V and 7 bases from J, the junction contained 9 bases not matched to a gene. The CDR3 spans 13 residues. The germline CDR1 and CDR2 sequences are MDHEN and SYDVKM. CDR3 residues: CASSPGLGGEQYF. CDR3 sequence (DNA): TGTGCCAGCAGCCCCGGCCTCGGGGGGGAGCAGTACTTC.

The table lists this clonotype with a few counts. J is TRBJ1-1 and V is TRBV20-1; 9 bases are shared with TRBD1. Germline V lookup: CDR1 DFQATT, CDR2 SNEGSKA (reference sequence). The V gene end was trimmed by 1 base and the J gene end by 1 base; junction bases not matched to a gene: 4. This CDR3 is 15 amino acids long. The CDR3 DNA reads as TGCAGTGCTAGAGCACCGGGACAGGGGAACACTGAAGCTTTCTTT. This codes for CSARAPGQGNTEAFF.

This clonotype was seen only once. The chain recombines TRBV29-1 with TRBJ2-7, with 9 bases fitting TRBD1. Unmatched junction bases numbered 9, after V lost 3 bases and J lost 0 bases. Germline CDR1 and CDR2: SQVTM and ANQGSEA. This CDR3 is built from 16 residues. CDR3 region: CSVEAPGTGSSYEQYF. CDR3 nucleotides: TGCAGCGTTGAGGCTCCCGGGACAGGGAGCTCCTACGAGCAGTACTTC.

The chain is built from TRBV20-1 and TRBJ2-2; 12 bases are a match to TRBD2. The junction had 9 bases not matched to a gene; V was cut back by 1 base and J by 6 bases. Germline V gene data show CDR1 as DFQATT and CDR2 as SNEGSKA (reference sequence). This CDR3 contains 17 residues. The CDR3 DNA follows: TGCAGTGCTAGAGTGTCTAGCGGGGGGGCCTGGTCCGGGGAGCTGTTTTTT. It translates to CSARVSSGGAWSGELFF.

The chain has TRBV20-1 and TRBJ2-7; possibly TRBD2 for D (6 bases). This CDR3 is 15 amino acids long. Germline CDR1 reads DFQATT; CDR2 reads SNEGSKA (reference sequence). Trimming removed 1 base from V and 0 bases from J, with 13 bases in between. The CDR3 DNA is TGCAGTGCTAGAGTCGGAGGGTTCATCTCCTACGAGCAGTACTTC. It is translated as CSARVGGFISYEQYF.

This clonotype was detected only a few times. This chain connects TRBV5-6 to TRBJ2-7; 8 positions match TRBD2. V shed 4 bases and J 1 base; nucleotides not matched to a gene: 13. The CDR3 contains 17 residues. Germline loops: CDR1 SGHDT, CDR2 YYEEEE. The CDR3 protein is CASSSLPSRGGSYEQYF. CDR3 DNA: TGTGCCAGCAGCAGCCTGCCATCACGGGGGGGTTCCTACGAGCAGTACTTC.